The clone carrying this T cell receptor (beta chain) appeared a few times. Its antigen is not identified. TCRdb re-called the 5' RACE reads through MiXCR, storing one row per CDR3 protein. The data contain about 240,000 distinct CDR3 sequences, approximately 7.9% of them singletons. V shed 2 bases and J shed 3 bases, with 17 bases lying between them. Germline CDR1 SEHNR, CDR2 FQNEAQ (reference sequence). This CDR3 is built from 17 residues. This specimen comes from a study of identical twins. Study observations and caveats: Conclusions came from cross-sectional statistical analysis, not from following the same donors. Clonotypes of the beta chain that were abundant in cord blood carried fewer insertions (memory repertoires showed none). Weaker excess twin sharing was seen among beta out-of-frame sequences.

The same data also contributed to another study, on yellow fever vaccine responses in identical twins. That paper notes: Reports say the vaccine T cell response in twins looked partly convergent and partly personalized.

The receptor was isolated from a woman aged 18-29 years in good health. V is TRBV7-9 and J is TRBJ2-1; D is possibly TRBD2 (8 bases). The specimen sequenced was CD8+ T cells sorted from blood. The CDR3 DNA is TGTGCCAGCAGCTTAATTGGTAGCGGGACAGTCTACAATGAGCAGTTCTTC. It encodes CASSLIGSGTVYNEQFF.